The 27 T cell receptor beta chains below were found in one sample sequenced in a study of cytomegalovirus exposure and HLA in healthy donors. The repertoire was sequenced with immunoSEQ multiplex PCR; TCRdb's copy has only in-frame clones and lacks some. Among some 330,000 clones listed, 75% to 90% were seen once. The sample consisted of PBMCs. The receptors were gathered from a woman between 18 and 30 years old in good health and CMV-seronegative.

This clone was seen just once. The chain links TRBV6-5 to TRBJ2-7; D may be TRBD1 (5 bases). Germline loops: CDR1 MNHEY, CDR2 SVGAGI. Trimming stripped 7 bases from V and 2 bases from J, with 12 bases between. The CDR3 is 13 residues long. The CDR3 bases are TGTGCCAGCATTGGGGCCATGCCCTACGAGCAGTACTTC. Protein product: CASIGAMPYEQYF.

The chain's CDR3 is CASSPSGTYEQYF. For the CDR3, the DNA is TGTGCCAGCAGCCCCAGCGGGACCTACGAGCAGTACTTC. V usage is TRBV11-2 and J usage is TRBJ2-7; 7 bases align to TRBD2. V shed 5 bases and J 2 bases; nucleotides not matched to a gene: 3. This CDR3 comprises 13 residues. Germline loops: CDR1 SGHAT, CDR2 FQNNGV. Variable domain in full (rest from reference TRBV11-2 and TRBJ2-7): EAGVAQSPRYKIIEKRQSVAFWCNPISGHATLYWYQQILGQGPKLLIQFQNNGVVDDSQLPKDRFSAERLKGVDSTLKIQPAKLEDSAVYLCASSPSGTYEQYFGPGTRLTVT.

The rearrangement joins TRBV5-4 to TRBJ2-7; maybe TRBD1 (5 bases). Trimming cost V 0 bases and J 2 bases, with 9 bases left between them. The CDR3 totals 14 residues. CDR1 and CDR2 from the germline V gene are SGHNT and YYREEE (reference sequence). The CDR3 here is CASSLGQSPYEQYF. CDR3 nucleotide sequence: TGTGCCAGCAGCTTGGGACAGAGTCCCTACGAGCAGTACTTC. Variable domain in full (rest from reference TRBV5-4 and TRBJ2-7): ETGVTQSPTHLIKTRGQQVTLRCSSQSGHNTVSWYQQALGQGPQFIFQYYREEENGRGNFPPRFSGLQFPNYSSELNVNALELDDSALYLCASSLGQSPYEQYFGPGTRLTVT.

The CDR3 coding sequence is TGTGCCAGCAGCGAGCGGTCAACAGGGGACGACGAGCAGTACTTC. Its protein product is CASSERSTGDDEQYF. The J gene is TRBJ2-7, the V gene TRBV13, with 7 bases aligning to TRBD1. The CDR3 is made up of 15 amino acids. V lost 5 bases and J lost 5; bases outside the gene matches: 12. Germline values: CDR1 PRHDT, CDR2 FYEKMQ (reference sequence).

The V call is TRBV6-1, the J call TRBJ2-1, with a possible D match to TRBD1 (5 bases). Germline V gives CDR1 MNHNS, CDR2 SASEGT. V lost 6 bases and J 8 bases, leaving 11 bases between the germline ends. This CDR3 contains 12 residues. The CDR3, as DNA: TGTGCCAGCAGGGTTCAGGGTGATGAGCAGTTCTTC. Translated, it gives CASRVQGDEQFF.

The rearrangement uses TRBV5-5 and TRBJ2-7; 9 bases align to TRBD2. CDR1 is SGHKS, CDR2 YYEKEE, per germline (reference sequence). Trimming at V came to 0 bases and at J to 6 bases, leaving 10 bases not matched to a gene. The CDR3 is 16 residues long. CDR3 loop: CASSLALASGTFEQYF. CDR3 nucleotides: TGTGCCAGCAGCTTGGCCTTGGCTAGCGGGACCTTCGAGCAGTACTTC.

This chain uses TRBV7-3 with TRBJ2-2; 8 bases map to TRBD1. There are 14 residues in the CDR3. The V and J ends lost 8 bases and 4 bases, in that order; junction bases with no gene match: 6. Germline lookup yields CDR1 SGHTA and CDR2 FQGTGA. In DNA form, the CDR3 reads TGTGCCAGCGGAGGACAGGGCGCCACCGGGGAGCTGTTTTTT. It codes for CASGGQGATGELFF.

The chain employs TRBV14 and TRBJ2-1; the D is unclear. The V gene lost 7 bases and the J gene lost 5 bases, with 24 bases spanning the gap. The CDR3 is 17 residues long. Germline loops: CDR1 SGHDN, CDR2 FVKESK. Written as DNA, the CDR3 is TGTGCCAGCACCCCGTCTGTGCTACCCAATTTGCACAATGAGCAGTTCTTC. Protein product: CASTPSVLPNLHNEQFF.

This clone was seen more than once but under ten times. CDR3 sequence reads: CAWSLGTTEQYF. CDR3 coding DNA: TGTGCCTGGAGCCTCGGGACTACCGAGCAGTACTTC. V and J are TRBV30 and TRBJ2-7, with 7 bases identical to TRBD2. The length of the CDR3 is 12 residues. Germline trimming cut 3 bases from V and 6 bases from J; bases unmatched to any gene: 5. Germline assignment: CDR1 GTSNPN and CDR2 SVGIG (reference sequence).

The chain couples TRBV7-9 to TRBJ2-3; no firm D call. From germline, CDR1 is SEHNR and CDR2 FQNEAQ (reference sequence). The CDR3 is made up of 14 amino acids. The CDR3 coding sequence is TGTGCTACTAAAGTCGGGTTTAGCACAGATACGCAGTATTTT. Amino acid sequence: CATKVGFSTDTQYF.

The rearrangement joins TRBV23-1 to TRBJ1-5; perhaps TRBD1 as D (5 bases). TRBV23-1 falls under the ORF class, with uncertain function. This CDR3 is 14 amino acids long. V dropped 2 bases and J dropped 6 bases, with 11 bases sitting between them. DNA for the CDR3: TGCGCCAGCAGTCAACACAGGTACGGTCAGCCCCAGCATTTT. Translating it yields CASSQHRYGQPQHF.

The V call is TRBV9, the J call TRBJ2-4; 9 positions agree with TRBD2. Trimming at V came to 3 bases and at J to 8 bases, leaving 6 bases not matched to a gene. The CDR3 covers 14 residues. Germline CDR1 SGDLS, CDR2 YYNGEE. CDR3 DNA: TGTGCCAGCAGCGATAGCGGGAGTTCGGACATTCAGTACTTC. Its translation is CASSDSGSSDIQYF.

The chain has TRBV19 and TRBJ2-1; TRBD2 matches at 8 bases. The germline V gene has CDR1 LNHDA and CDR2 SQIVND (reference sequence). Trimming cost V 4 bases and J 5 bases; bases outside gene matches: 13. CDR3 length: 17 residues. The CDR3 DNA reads TGTGCCAGTAGTACCCCGATAGCGGGAACGCGCGACAATGAGCAGTTCTTC. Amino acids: CASSTPIAGTRDNEQFF.

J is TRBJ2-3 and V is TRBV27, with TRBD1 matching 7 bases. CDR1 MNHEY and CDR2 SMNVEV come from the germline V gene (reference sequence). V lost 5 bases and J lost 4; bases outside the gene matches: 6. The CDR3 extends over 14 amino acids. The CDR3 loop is CASSLQGIADTQYF. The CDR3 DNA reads TGTGCCAGCAGTCTACAGGGGATCGCAGATACGCAGTATTTT.

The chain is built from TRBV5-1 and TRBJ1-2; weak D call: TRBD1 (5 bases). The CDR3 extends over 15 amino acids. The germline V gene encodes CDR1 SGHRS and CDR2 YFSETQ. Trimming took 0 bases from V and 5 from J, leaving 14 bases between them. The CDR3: CASSLAAGSGYGYTF. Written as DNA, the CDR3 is TGCGCCAGCAGCTTGGCGGCAGGGTCAGGTTATGGCTACACCTTC.

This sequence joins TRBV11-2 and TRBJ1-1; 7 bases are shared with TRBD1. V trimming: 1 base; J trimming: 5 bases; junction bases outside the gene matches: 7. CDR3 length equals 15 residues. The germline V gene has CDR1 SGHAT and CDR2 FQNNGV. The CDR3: CASSLGQGGGTEAFF. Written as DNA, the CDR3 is TGTGCCAGCAGCTTAGGCCAGGGGGGCGGAACTGAAGCTTTCTTT.

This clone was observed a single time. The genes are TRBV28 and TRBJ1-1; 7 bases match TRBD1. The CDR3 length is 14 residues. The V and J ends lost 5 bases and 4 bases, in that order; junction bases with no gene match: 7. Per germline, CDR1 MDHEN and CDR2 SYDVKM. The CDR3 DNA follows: TGTGCCAGCAGTCCACCGACAGGGTCCACTGAAGCTTTCTTT. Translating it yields CASSPPTGSTEAFF.

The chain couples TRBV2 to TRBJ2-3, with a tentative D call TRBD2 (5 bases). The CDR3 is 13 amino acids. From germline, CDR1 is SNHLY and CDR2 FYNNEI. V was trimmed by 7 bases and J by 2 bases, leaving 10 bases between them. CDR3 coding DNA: TGTGCCAGCAATGGCGGGTTCACAGATACGCAGTATTTT. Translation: CASNGGFTDTQYF.

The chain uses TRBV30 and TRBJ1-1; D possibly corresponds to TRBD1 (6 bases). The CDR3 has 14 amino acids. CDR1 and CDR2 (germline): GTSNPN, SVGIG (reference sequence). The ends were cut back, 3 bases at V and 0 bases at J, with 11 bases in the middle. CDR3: CAWSPGQLNTEAFF. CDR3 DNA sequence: TGTGCCTGGAGCCCAGGACAGCTGAACACTGAAGCTTTCTTT.

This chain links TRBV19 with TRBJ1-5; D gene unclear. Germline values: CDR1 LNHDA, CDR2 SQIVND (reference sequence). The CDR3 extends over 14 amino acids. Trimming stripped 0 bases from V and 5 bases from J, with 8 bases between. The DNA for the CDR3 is TGTGCCAGTAGTATAGATCCAAGCTATCAGCCCCAGCATTTT. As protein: CASSIDPSYQPQHF.

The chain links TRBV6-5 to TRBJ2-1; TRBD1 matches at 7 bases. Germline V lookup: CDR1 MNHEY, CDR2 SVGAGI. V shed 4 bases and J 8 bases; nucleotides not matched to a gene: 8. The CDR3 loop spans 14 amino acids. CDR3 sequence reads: CASSSPGQSHEQFF. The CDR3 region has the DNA TGTGCCAGCAGTTCACCGGGACAGTCCCATGAGCAGTTCTTC.

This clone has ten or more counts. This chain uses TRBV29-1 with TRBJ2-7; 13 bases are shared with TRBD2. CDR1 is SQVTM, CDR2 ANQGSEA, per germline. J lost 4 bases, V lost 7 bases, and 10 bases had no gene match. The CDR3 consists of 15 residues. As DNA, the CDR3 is TGCAGCGCAGGGGATCTGACTAGCGGGGGGTACGAGCAGTACTTC. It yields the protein CSAGDLTSGGYEQYF.

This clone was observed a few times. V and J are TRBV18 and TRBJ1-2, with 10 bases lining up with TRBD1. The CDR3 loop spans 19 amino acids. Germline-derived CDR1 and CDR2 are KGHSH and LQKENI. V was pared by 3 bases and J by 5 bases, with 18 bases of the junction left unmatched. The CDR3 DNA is TGTGCCAGCTCACCCCCCCCTCGGGGGTTGACAGGGGGCGCATATGGCTACACCTTC. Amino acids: CASSPPPRGLTGGAYGYTF.

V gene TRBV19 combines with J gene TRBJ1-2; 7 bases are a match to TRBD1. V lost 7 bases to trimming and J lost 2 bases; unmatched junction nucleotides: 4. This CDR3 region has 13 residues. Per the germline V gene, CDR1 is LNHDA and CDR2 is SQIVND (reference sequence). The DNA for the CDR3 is TGTGCCAGTACTACGGGACAGAACTATGGCTACACCTTC. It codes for CASTTGQNYGYTF.

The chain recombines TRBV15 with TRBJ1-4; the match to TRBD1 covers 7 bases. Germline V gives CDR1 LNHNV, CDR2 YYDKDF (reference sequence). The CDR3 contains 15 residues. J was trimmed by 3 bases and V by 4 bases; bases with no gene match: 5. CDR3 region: CATSIGTVPNEKLFF. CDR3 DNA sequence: TGTGCCACCAGCATTGGGACAGTCCCTAATGAAAAACTGTTTTTT.

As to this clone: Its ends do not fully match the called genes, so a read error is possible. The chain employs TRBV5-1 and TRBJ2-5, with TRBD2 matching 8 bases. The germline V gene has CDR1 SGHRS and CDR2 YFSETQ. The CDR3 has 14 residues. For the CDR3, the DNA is TGCGCCACCAGCGGGGGCGTGATACAAGAGACCCAGTACTTC. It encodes CATSGGVIQETQYF.

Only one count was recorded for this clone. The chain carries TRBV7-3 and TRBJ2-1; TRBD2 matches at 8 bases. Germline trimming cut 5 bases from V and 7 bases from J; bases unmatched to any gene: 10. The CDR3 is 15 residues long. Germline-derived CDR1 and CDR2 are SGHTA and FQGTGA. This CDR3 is CASSLDVTGGNEQFF. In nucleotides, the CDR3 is TGTGCCAGCAGCCTCGACGTCACGGGAGGGAATGAGCAGTTCTTC.